The 32 T cell receptor beta chains below were found in one sample sequenced in a study of Tregs in tolerant kidney transplant recipients. Sequencing used immunoSEQ multiplex PCR; TCRdb keeps in-frame clones, though not all of them. The table records some 240,000 clones, 65% to 85% of them present only once. The specimen sequenced was CD4+ T cells from blood. These receptor sequences come from a human donor in good health.

The chain uses TRBV11-2 and TRBJ2-1, with 7 bases fitting TRBD1. The ends lost 3 bases at V and 7 bases at J; junction bases unmatched: 9. The CDR3 is 15 residues long. Per the germline V gene, CDR1 is SGHAT and CDR2 is FQNNGV. The CDR3 sequence: CASSFSPGTENEQFF. The CDR3 coding sequence is TGTGCCAGCAGCTTTAGTCCCGGGACAGAGAATGAGCAGTTCTTC.

V gene TRBV9 combines with J gene TRBJ1-3; D call uncertain. This CDR3 comprises 18 residues. V gave up 0 bases and J gave up 0 bases, with 16 bases separating them. CDR1 and CDR2 (germline): SGDLS, YYNGEE. CDR3 loop: CASSVAPTAYSSGNTIYF. The CDR3 DNA reads as TGTGCCAGCAGCGTAGCACCAACGGCGTATAGCTCTGGAAACACCATATATTTT.

The V call is TRBV18, the J call TRBJ1-1, with a tentative D call TRBD1 (6 bases). Deletions cut 3 bases from V and 1 base from J, with 21 bases between. The germline V gene has CDR1 KGHSH and CDR2 LQKENI. The CDR3 is 18 amino acids. The CDR3 bases are TGTGCCAGCTCACCCCGCCCGTTTGATGGGGGCTCGAACACTGAAGCTTTCTTT. Translation gives CASSPRPFDGGSNTEAFF.

The V call is TRBV9, the J call TRBJ2-6; perhaps TRBD1 as D (5 bases). Per germline, CDR1 SGDLS and CDR2 YYNGEE. CDR3 length: 15 amino acids. Trimming took off 1 base at V and 4 bases at J, with 9 bases between the two ends. Here the CDR3 DNA reads TGTGCCAGCAGCGTATTGGGGCTGGGGGCCAACGTCCTGACTTTC. Its translation is CASSVLGLGANVLTF. Combining the CDR3 with reference TRBV9 and TRBJ2-6 gives the whole variable domain DSGVTQTPKHLITATGQRVTLRCSPRSGDLSVYWYQQSLDQGLQFLIQYYNGEERAKGNILERFSAQQFPDLHSELNLSSLELGDSALYFCASSVLGLGANVLTFGAGSRLTVL.

The V and J genes are TRBV5-1 and TRBJ2-7; 9 bases agree with TRBD2. The ends lost 0 bases at V and 3 bases at J; junction bases unmatched: 1. CDR1 is SGHRS and CDR2 is YFSETQ in the germline V gene. The CDR3 totals 14 residues. In nucleotides, the CDR3 is TGCGCCAGCAGCTTGGAAGCGGGGGGCTACGAGCAGTACTTC. This encodes CASSLEAGGYEQYF.

The chain couples TRBV25-1 to TRBJ2-3; the D is unclear. Between the trimmed V and J ends, which lost 8 bases and 1 base, there was a span of 13 bases. Per the germline V gene, CDR1 is MGHDK and CDR2 is SYGVNS. This CDR3 has 14 amino acids. The CDR3 DNA follows: TGTGCCAGCGAGGACCAGAGGCGCACAGATACGCAGTATTTT. This gives the protein CASEDQRRTDTQYF. The whole variable domain, filled in from reference TRBV25-1 and TRBJ2-3, reads EADIYQTPRYLVIGTGKKITLECSQTMGHDKMYWYQQDPGMELHLIHYSYGVNSTEKGDLSSESTVSRIRTEHFPLTLESARPSHTSQYLCASEDQRRTDTQYFGPGTRLTVL.

The rearrangement uses TRBV4-2 and TRBJ2-6, with 7 bases matching TRBD1. This CDR3 comprises 19 residues. The germline V gene encodes CDR1 LGHNA and CDR2 YNFKEQ. Trimming took 4 bases from V and 0 from J; bases not matched to a gene: 12. This CDR3 reads CASSRRWDRVDSGANVLTF. DNA of the CDR3: TGTGCCAGCAGCCGCAGGTGGGACAGAGTTGACTCTGGGGCCAACGTCCTGACTTTC.

This clone was seen more than once but under ten times. The chain couples TRBV18 to TRBJ1-5, with TRBD1 as a possible D gene (6 bases). Trimming shortened V by 3 bases and J by 6 bases, and 12 bases separated the two germline ends. This CDR3 is 14 amino acids long. Germline loops: CDR1 KGHSH, CDR2 LQKENI. This CDR3 reads CASSPEGGRQPQHF. CDR3 bases: TGTGCCAGCTCACCGGAGGGGGGACGTCAGCCCCAGCATTTT. Drawing the rest from reference TRBV18 and TRBJ1-5, the complete variable domain is NAGVMQNPRHLVRRRGQEARLRCSPMKGHSHVYWYRQLPEEGLKFMVYLQKENIIDESGMPKERFSAEFPKEGPSILRIQQVVRGDSAAYFCASSPEGGRQPQHFGDGTRLSIL.

V gene TRBV7-8 combines with J gene TRBJ1-2; D ambiguous. This CDR3 has 16 residues. Germline V CDR1 and CDR2: SGHVS, FQNEAQ. V lost 0 bases and J 2 bases, leaving 13 bases between the germline ends. CDR3 DNA sequence: TGTGCCAGCAGCTTAGCTGGAGGAGGGAAAAACTATGGCTACACCTTC. This codes for CASSLAGGGKNYGYTF.

The CDR3, as DNA: TGTGCCAGCAGTGAAGCGATCAGGGCGGTCACCTTC. Its protein is CASSEAIRAVTF. The chain recombines TRBV6-5 with TRBJ1-2; possible D gene TRBD1, 5 bases. The germline V gene has CDR1 MNHEY and CDR2 SVGAGI. V dropped 5 bases and J dropped 13 bases, with 17 bases sitting between them. The CDR3 has 12 residues.

The CDR3 nucleotides read TGTGCCTGGATTGGTGGGCGTCTAGCCACTGAAGCTTTCTTT. Its protein is CAWIGGRLATEAFF. This sequence joins TRBV30 and TRBJ1-1, with D unclear. CDR1 is GTSNPN, CDR2 SVGIG, per germline (reference sequence). With 4 bases removed from V and 4 bases from J, the gap between germline ends came to 16 bases. The CDR3 runs 14 residues.

The J gene is TRBJ1-2, the V gene TRBV18; possible D gene TRBD1, 6 bases. The germline gives CDR1 KGHSH, CDR2 LQKENI. V was clipped by 2 bases and J by 3 bases, with 13 bases between them. CDR3 size: 15 residues. CDR3 in amino acids: CASSPGTSGDYGYTF. The CDR3 nucleotides are TGTGCCAGCTCACCAGGGACATCGGGTGACTATGGCTACACCTTC. Drawing the rest from reference TRBV18 and TRBJ1-2, the complete variable domain is NAGVMQNPRHLVRRRGQEARLRCSPMKGHSHVYWYRQLPEEGLKFMVYLQKENIIDESGMPKERFSAEFPKEGPSILRIQQVVRGDSAAYFCASSPGTSGDYGYTFGSGTRLTVV.

V usage is TRBV5-1 and J usage is TRBJ2-7; no firm D call. Germline CDR1 and CDR2: SGHRS and YFSETQ. The V end lost 0 bases, the J end lost 2 bases, and 9 bases lay between the germline ends. This CDR3 has 14 residues. The CDR3: CASSLEQGTYEQYF. CDR3 DNA: TGCGCCAGCAGCTTGGAACAAGGGACCTACGAGCAGTACTTC.

This chain uses TRBV21-1 with TRBJ1-2; the table gives TRBD1 as D, unverified against the DNA. TRBV21-1 is classified as a pseudogene. The CDR3 is made up of 16 amino acids. DNA of the CDR3: TGTGCCAGCAGCAAAGATACGGGACAGGCCCTAGGTGGCTACACCTTC. It specifies CASSKDTGQALGGYTF.

The chain uses TRBV5-1 and TRBJ1-1; 10 nucleotides line up with TRBD1. Germline assignment: CDR1 SGHRS and CDR2 YFSETQ. V lost 4 bases to trimming and J lost 3 bases; unmatched junction nucleotides: 6. The CDR3 sequence is 15 residues long. The CDR3 protein is CASSTRQGAYTEAFF. In nucleotides, the CDR3 is TGCGCCAGCAGCACAAGACAGGGGGCATACACTGAAGCTTTCTTT.

CDR3 region: CASSWRDRVGTEAFF. In DNA, the CDR3 is TGTGCCAGCAGCTGGAGGGACAGGGTGGGGACTGAAGCTTTCTTT. The chain couples TRBV13 to TRBJ1-1, with 9 bases aligning to TRBD1. The junction had 8 bases not matched to a gene; V was cut back by 4 bases and J by 5 bases. This CDR3 has 15 residues. The germline V gene has CDR1 PRHDT and CDR2 FYEKMQ (reference sequence).

The rearrangement links TRBV19 to TRBJ2-5; weak D call: TRBD1 (6 bases). CDR1 and CDR2 from the germline V gene are LNHDA and SQIVND (reference sequence). This CDR3 has 14 amino acids. Trimming cost V 6 bases and J 1 base, with 12 bases left between them. The CDR3 DNA sequence: TGTGCCAGTAGGCGAAGGGACATCCAAGAGACCCAGTACTTC. It encodes CASRRRDIQETQYF.

The chain carries TRBV6-5 and TRBJ1-1; D possibly corresponds to TRBD1 (6 bases). V lost 5 bases to trimming and J lost 9 bases, with 19 bases between them. This CDR3 region has 14 residues. Germline CDR1 is MNHEY and CDR2 is SVGAGI. The CDR3 here is CASSKYGTPDKAFF. CDR3 DNA sequence: TGTGCCAGCAGTAAATACGGGACACCTGACAAAGCTTTCTTT.

This chain connects TRBV27 to TRBJ2-5; TRBD1 matches 7 bases. The CDR3 extends over 15 amino acids. The V and J ends lost 6 bases and 2 bases, in that order; junction bases with no gene match: 9. In germline, CDR1 is MNHEY, CDR2 SMNVEV (reference sequence). The CDR3 DNA follows: TGTGCCAGCAGCCTAACCAACAGGGGACAAGAGACCCAGTACTTC. Protein: CASSLTNRGQETQYF.

The CDR3 coding sequence is TGTGCCAGCAGAGTGACAATGAACACTGAAGCTTTCTTT. Its translation: CASRVTMNTEAFF. The rearrangement uses TRBV6-5 and TRBJ1-1; D is unclear. The CDR3 is made up of 13 amino acids. V was trimmed by 6 bases and J by 0 bases, leaving 8 bases between them. CDR1 is MNHEY and CDR2 is SVGAGI in the germline V gene.

This chain joins TRBV10-1 and TRBJ1-2, with D uncertain. CDR3 length equals 13 residues. V lost 0 bases and J lost 8, with 10 bases in between. Germline CDR1 is WNHNN and CDR2 is SYGVQD (reference sequence). CDR3 in amino acids: CASSESRTGGYTF. The CDR3 nucleotides read TGCGCCAGCAGTGAGTCGCGGACGGGCGGCTACACCTTC.

Only a few counts were recorded for this clone. The chain combines TRBV9 with TRBJ2-5, with D possibly matching TRBD2 (7 bases). This CDR3 comprises 18 residues. The V and J ends lost 4 bases and 0 bases respectively, with 22 bases between them. Germline V gene data show CDR1 as SGDLS and CDR2 as YYNGEE. The CDR3: CASSSEEGGPPHQETQYF. Here the CDR3 DNA reads TGTGCCAGCAGCTCAGAGGAGGGGGGGCCCCCCCACCAAGAGACCCAGTACTTC.

In regard to this clone: At one of its ends the junction is not consistent with the germline gene, which may arise from a read error. The chain has TRBV25-1 and TRBJ1-2, with TRBD1 matching 8 bases. There are 16 residues in the CDR3. Germline CDR1 is MGHDK and CDR2 is SYGVNS. The CDR3 sequence: CASSELGTGGTYVYTF. The CDR3 DNA is TGTGCCAGCAGTGAATTAGGAACAGGGGGTACCTATGTCTACACCTTC.

The chain employs TRBV2 and TRBJ2-1; the D is unclear. V was cut by 1 base and J by 5 bases, with 3 bases left in between. Germline assignment: CDR1 SNHLY and CDR2 FYNNEI. This CDR3 has 12 residues. The CDR3 reads CASSEGDNEQFF. The CDR3 DNA reads TGTGCCAGCAGTGAAGGGGACAATGAGCAGTTCTTC.

The chain is built from TRBV7-9 and TRBJ2-1; D is uncertain. The CDR3 spans 13 residues. Germline V lookup: CDR1 SEHNR, CDR2 FQNEAQ (reference sequence). The V and J ends lost 2 bases and 1 base respectively, with 3 bases between them. The CDR3, as DNA: TGTGCCAGCAGCTTAATGTCCTACAATGAGCAGTTCTTC. This codes for CASSLMSYNEQFF.

The V and J genes are TRBV15 and TRBJ2-3; D unresolved. This CDR3 region has 13 residues. Per germline, CDR1 LNHNV and CDR2 YYDKDF (reference sequence). The V end lost 1 base, the J end lost 6 bases, and 8 bases lay between the germline ends. Here the CDR3 reads CATSRVPADTQYF. The CDR3 nucleotides read TGTGCCACCAGCAGAGTCCCCGCGGATACGCAGTATTTT. Using reference TRBV15 and TRBJ2-3 for the parts outside the CDR3, the full variable domain is DAMVIQNPRYQVTQFGKPVTLSCSQTLNHNVMYWYQQKSSQAPKLLFHYYDKDFNNEADTPDNFQSRRPNTSFCFLDIRSPGLGDTAMYLCATSRVPADTQYFGPGTRLTVL.

The count of this clone is one. The chain joins TRBV11-2 to TRBJ2-5, with D unresolved. The V end was cut by 8 bases, the J end by 1 base, with 14 bases between. CDR1 is SGHAT, CDR2 FQNNGV, per germline. CDR3 size: 14 residues. The CDR3 DNA reads as TGTGCCAGCTCTCACGGCCGCGCCCAAGAGACCCAGTACTTC. It yields the protein CASSHGRAQETQYF.

This rearrangement joins TRBV25-1 to TRBJ2-5, with TRBD1 identical over 7 bases. This CDR3 contains 16 residues. V was clipped by 3 bases and J by 5 bases; unmatched bases: 12. From germline, CDR1 is MGHDK and CDR2 SYGVNS. In DNA, the CDR3 is TGTGCCAGCAGTGATTATAGTTACAGGGGCTCTGAGACCCAGTACTTC. Amino acid sequence: CASSDYSYRGSETQYF.

The chain recombines TRBV2 with TRBJ1-3; 7 bases agree with TRBD1. CDR1 is SNHLY and CDR2 is FYNNEI in the germline V gene. The CDR3 runs to 15 residues. Germline trimming cut 7 bases from V and 4 bases from J; bases unmatched to any gene: 10. The CDR3 coding sequence is TGTGCCAGCATATCAGGGGGGTTTCCCGGAAACACCATATATTTT. It specifies CASISGGFPGNTIYF.

V and J are TRBV5-5 and TRBJ1-2; 8 bases are shared with TRBD1. This CDR3 spans 14 amino acids. With 0 bases clipped from V and 8 bases from J, the junction kept 6 bases outside the gene matches. Looked up from germline, CDR1 is SGHKS and CDR2 is YYEKEE (reference sequence). The CDR3 bases are TGTGCCAGCAGCTTGGACGGCAGGGGGCTCGGCTACACCTTC. Translation: CASSLDGRGLGYTF.

The rearrangement joins TRBV15 to TRBJ1-6; 7 bases agree with TRBD1. Germline CDR1 reads LNHNV; CDR2 reads YYDKDF (reference sequence). J gave up 7 bases and V 0 bases, and 6 bases lay outside the gene matches. This CDR3 is 16 amino acids long. The CDR3 here is CATSRERAGGNSPLHF. DNA for the CDR3: TGTGCCACCAGCAGAGAAAGGGCAGGGGGAAATTCACCCCTCCACTTT.

This clone showed up just a few times. This chain joins TRBV6-4 and TRBJ2-2; D gene ambiguous. Germline V lookup: CDR1 MRHNA, CDR2 SNTAGT. V shed 5 bases and J shed 6 bases, with 13 bases lying between them. CDR3 length: 14 amino acids. This CDR3 reads CASSPEEGSGELFF. In DNA, the CDR3 is TGTGCCAGCAGTCCAGAGGAAGGGTCCGGGGAGCTGTTTTTT.